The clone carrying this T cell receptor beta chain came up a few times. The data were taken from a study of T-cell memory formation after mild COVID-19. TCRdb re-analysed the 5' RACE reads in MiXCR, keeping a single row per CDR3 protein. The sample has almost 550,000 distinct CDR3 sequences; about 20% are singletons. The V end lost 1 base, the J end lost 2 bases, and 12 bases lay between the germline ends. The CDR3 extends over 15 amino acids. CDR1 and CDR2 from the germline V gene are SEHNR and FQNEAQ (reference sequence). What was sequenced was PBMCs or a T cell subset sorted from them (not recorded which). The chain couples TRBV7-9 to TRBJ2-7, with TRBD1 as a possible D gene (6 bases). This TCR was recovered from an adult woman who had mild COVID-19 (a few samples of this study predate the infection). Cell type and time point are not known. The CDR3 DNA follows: TGTGCCAGCAGCTTAGAAATCGGACAGACCTACGAGCAGTACTTC. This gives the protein CASSLEIGQTYEQYF.